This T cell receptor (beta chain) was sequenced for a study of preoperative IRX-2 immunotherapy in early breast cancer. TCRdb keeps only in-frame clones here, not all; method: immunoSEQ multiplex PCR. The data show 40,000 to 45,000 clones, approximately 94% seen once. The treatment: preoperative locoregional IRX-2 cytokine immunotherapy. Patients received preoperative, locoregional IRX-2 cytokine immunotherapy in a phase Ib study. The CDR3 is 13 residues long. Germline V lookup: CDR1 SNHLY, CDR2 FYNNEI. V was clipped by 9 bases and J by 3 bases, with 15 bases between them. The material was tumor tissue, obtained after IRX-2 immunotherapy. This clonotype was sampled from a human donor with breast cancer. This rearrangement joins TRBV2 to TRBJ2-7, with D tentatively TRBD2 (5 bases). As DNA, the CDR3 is TGTGCCAGTCAGCCCTCCGGGGACTACGAGCAGTACTTC. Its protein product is CASQPSGDYEQYF.